This TCR beta chain was documented in a study of shared clonotypes between healthy human individuals. Whole-study findings and limits: Generally, naive subsets (rather than memory subsets) showed larger estimated richness. With few donors, the genetic and exposure-history diversity represented was limited.

Investigators divided CD4+ cells into CD45RA+ naive and CD45RA-negative memory subsets. Replicate sorted-subset PCRs were loaded with around 220 ng DNA, tens of thousands of T cell genomes. Profiling relied on immunoSEQ multiplex PCR, and the TCRdb table lists in-frame clones only, not all of them. Here the sample spans 550,000 to 800,000 clones, around 74% being singletons. Regarding this clone: The antigen is unknown.

CDR1 and CDR2 from the germline V gene are MDHEN and SYDVKM. The CDR3 has 12 amino acids. V shed 5 bases and J shed 6 bases, with 11 bases lying between them. The sequenced sample consisted of memory CD4+ T cells sorted from blood. The subset here: CD45RA-negative fraction. This TCR was recovered from a woman in her 30s in good health. J is TRBJ2-7 and V is TRBV28; TRBD2 might be the D (6 bases). The CDR3 sequence is CASSQSGPEQYF. CDR3 coding DNA: TGTGCCAGCAGTCAAAGCGGGCCCGAGCAGTACTTC.